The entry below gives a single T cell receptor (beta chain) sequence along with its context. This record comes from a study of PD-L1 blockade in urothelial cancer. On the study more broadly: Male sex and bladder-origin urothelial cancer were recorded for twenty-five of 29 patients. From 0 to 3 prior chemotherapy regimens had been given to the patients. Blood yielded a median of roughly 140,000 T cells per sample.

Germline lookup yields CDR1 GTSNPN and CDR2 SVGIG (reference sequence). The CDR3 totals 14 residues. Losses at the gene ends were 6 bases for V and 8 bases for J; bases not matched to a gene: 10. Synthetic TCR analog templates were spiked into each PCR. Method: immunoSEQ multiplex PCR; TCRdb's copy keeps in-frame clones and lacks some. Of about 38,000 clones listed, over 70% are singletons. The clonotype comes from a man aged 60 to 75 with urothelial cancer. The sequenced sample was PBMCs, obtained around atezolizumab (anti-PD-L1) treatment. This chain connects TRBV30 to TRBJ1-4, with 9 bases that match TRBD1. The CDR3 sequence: CACLPGTGREKLFF. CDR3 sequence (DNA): TGTGCCTGCCTACCCGGGACAGGGAGGGAAAAACTGTTTTTT. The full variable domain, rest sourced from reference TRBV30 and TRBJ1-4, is SQTIHQWPATLVQPVGSPLSLECTVEGTSNPNLYWYRQAAGRGLQLLFYSVGIGQISSEVPQNLSASRPQDRQFILSSKKLLLSDSGFYLCACLPGTGREKLFFGSGTQLSVL.